A single TCR beta chain is shown here with its context. Its antigen is as yet unknown. The sample belongs to a study of tumor-infiltrating lymphocytes in glioblastoma multiforme. CDR1 is DFQATT and CDR2 is SNEGSKA in the germline V gene (reference sequence). The V gene lost 3 bases and the J gene lost 13 bases, with 25 bases spanning the gap. The CDR3 is 14 residues long. TCRB libraries came from RNA via three nested multiplex PCR rounds. Input was approximately 0.48 ug total RNA, reverse-transcribed with a C-beta primer. These TCRB libraries lack any described unique molecular identifiers. TCRdb used MiXCR to reprocess the multiplex PCR reads, holding one entry per CDR3 protein. The sample includes 12,000 to 15,000 distinct CDR3 sequences, 65% to 75% of them seen just once. Notes on the study in general: Detected clone frequencies may not reflect cell counts, being RNA-based. T cells were not sorted into functional subsets.

The source material was brain tumor tissue. The origin of this receptor is a male donor with glioblastoma. The chain carries TRBV20-1 and TRBJ2-7; D might be TRBD2 (6 bases). This CDR3 reads CSARALAGVHELYF. The CDR3 nucleotides read TGCAGTGCTAGGGCACTAGCCGGAGTTCACGAGCTCTACTTC.